The source of this T cell receptor beta chain is a study of cytomegalovirus exposure and HLA in healthy donors listed by TCRdb under 2017. A note on the overall study: An earlier analysis of several hundred of the donors reported 276 Gb of sequence data and some 110 million unique TCR beta sequences obtained from around 190 million T cells. About 300 gigabases of sequencing data and around 80 million unique TCR sequences made up an early release that covered approximately 700 HLA-typed donors. Of the roughly 400 genotyped donors, about 80% fell in the genetic ancestry cluster associated with self-reported Caucasian donors. The study aimed to test whether signatures of past pathogen exposure could be identified by cataloging public T cell receptors. The study profiled the T cell repertoires of more than 500 subjects by immunosequencing and related them to cytomegalovirus serostatus. A separate validation cohort of roughly 130 different subjects was used in addition to the roughly 640-subject first cohort. The study combined high-throughput TCR immunosequencing, statistical association of individual TCRs with disease status, and machine learning to predict cytomegalovirus infection status. A later analysis re-examined previously published TCR beta repertoires from about 700 donors and added high-resolution HLA genotyping to investigate patterns of TCR occurrence. The later analysis used no new phenotypic data to find candidate immune exposures, relying instead on TCR beta sequences and their occurrence across donors. An earlier analysis of around 580 of the donors used high-throughput TCR beta sequencing to judge whether each TCR beta V gene segment behaved as functional or pseudogenic. Donor age, sex, ethnicity and CMV serostatus were compiled together with the repertoire data. Genome-wide SNP genotypes for about three fifths of the roughly 670 donors were used in a later genetic analysis, which treated that subset as a discovery cohort. All discovery cohort repertoires had been generated on a single sequencing platform. HLA typing covered class I and class II loci at four-digit resolution. The number of donors typed differed by locus, with about 629-630 for A, B, C, DRB1 and DQB1, roughly 550 for DQA1, approximately 580 for DPA1, and some 450 for DPB1. Several DR-DQ haplotypes were handled as single units for association and clustering because linkage in the cohort was strong. Among about 410 genotyped donors of the cohort, an average of around 250,000 unique TCR beta nucleotide sequences was sequenced per donor, of which 15% to 20% were non-productive.

CDR1 and CDR2 are read off the germline V gene as LGHNA and YNFKEQ. From cysteine to phenylalanine, the CDR3 is 16 amino acids long. Here the CDR3 DNA is all that survives: 48 bases in frame from base 1. With respect to this clone: This clone's antigen is unknown. A read error may produce the germline difference seen at one junction end.

The paper as a whole reports these results and caveats: A cluster of highly shared sequence variants was judged likely to represent a technical artifact of the sequencing pipeline. In a later analysis, the rate of TCR association differed among HLA loci, with DRB1 alleles having the most associated TCRs and HLA-C alleles having the fewest. A later genetic analysis reported fewer N-insertions in productive TCRs among donors in an Asian-associated ancestry cluster than the roughly 720-donor mean. A further reported finding was that TCR beta sequences accurately predicted the HLA-A and HLA-B alleles for most subjects in the first cohort. Linkage disequilibrium might explain the correlated functional status among segregating V segments, but an unknown experimental factor could not be ruled out. Approximately 16 rarely observed V segments, including chromosome 9 orphons, were excluded from the earlier analysis of some 590 of the donors because counts were too low. Because the 87-base-pair reads could not distinguish some IMGT-functional V segments, including TRBV6-2 and TRBV6-3, those segments were excluded. A later analysis found that HLA-associated TCR beta chains were more clonally expanded and had lower generation probabilities than equally common non-associated chains. According to a later analysis, parvovirus B19, influenza, CMV and Epstein-Barr virus appeared linked to several top co-occurrence clusters. Presence/absence analyses assumed roughly uniform sequencing depth across donors, an assumption that may not hold. When HLA alleles, especially DR and DQ, strongly co-occurred, TCR associations were difficult to assign to individual alleles. The cohort was sequenced for TCR beta chains only, and without alpha or paired-chain data the features that could be detected were limited. The classifier was reported to diagnose cytomegalovirus status with high specificity and sensitivity in both the original and validation cohorts. Most CMV-associated TCR beta chains appeared to be HLA-restricted in a later analysis, and the HLA associations seemed to be driven largely by CMV exposure. Because HLA typing was missing for some donors at each locus, association tests included only the typed subset. Specific HLA alleles were associated with over 15,000 TCR beta sequences at a false discovery rate of 0.05 in a later analysis. A total of fewer than 200 TCR beta chains were listed by the study as associated with cytomegalovirus. The authors suggested that the approach could potentially be extended to other disease states and immunological phenotypes. V-gene and J-gene trimming of TCR beta chains was associated with a missense DCLRE1C variant in a later genetic analysis, and the association was replicated in an independent cohort. A few of the identified cytomegalovirus-associated TCR beta chains were confirmed in vitro to be specific for cytomegalovirus antigens. Most TCR sequences were observed very rarely across donors, whereas some public TCRs were present in many individuals. CMV serostatus was the only immune exposure information available for the cohort. In an earlier analysis of some 540 of the donors, most TCR beta V segments appeared in productive rearrangements about 90% or about 30% of the time, broadly matching IMGT annotations.

The cohort comprised 710 or so healthy bone marrow donors. At the time of sampling, every cohort member was nominally healthy, though immune exposures that went unrecorded were likely present. The donor was CMV seronegative and belonged to the group of under 400 seronegative cohort members. A peripheral blood sample was collected from each donor, and TCR beta sequencing was performed on peripheral blood mononuclear cells. The Qiagen DNeasy Blood Extraction Kit was used to extract genomic DNA from the blood cell samples. Receptors were amplified or captured by the immunoSEQ multiplex PCR assay. The multiplex PCR relied on a mix of 60 forward primers for TCR Vbeta segments and 13 reverse primers for TCR Jbeta segments. The CDR3 region of rearranged TCR beta genes was amplified from genomic DNA by a multiplex PCR assay. The amplified TCR beta libraries were sequenced on the Illumina HiSeq System as 87-base-pair reads. In the paper's pipeline: Across the roughly 700 repertoires, a later analysis counted some 81 million unique TCR beta chains, 9.5 million to 13 million of which were shared by at least two donors. A nearest-neighbor algorithm error-corrected the raw reads and collapsed the reads into unique sequences, merging closely related sequences to remove PCR and sequencing errors. To assign V, D and J gene segments, CDR3 sequences were aligned to IMGT reference sequences. Each retained sequence needed at least a six-nucleotide match to both a V gene segment and a J gene segment. Rearrangements were called productive when the CDR3 lacked stop codons and stayed in frame with V and J; all others were non-productive. Following IMGT convention, CDR3 was defined as the stretch from the second conserved V-encoded cysteine to the conserved J-encoded phenylalanine. The earlier analysis of approximately 500 of the donors excluded sequences that lacked an unambiguous match to a single V gene segment. An earlier analysis of several hundred of the donors called V segments functional above 56.7% productive rearrangements and segregating when the between-donor standard deviation exceeded 5%. A statistical classification framework was built to diagnose cytomegalovirus status from the catalog of TCR beta chain sequences. A later analysis assigned V and J genes by comparing TCR nucleotide sequences with IMGT/GENE-DB human TR gene sequences. A later analysis assigned CDR3 sequences and most-parsimonious VDJ recombination scenarios with the TCRdist pipeline. In a later analysis, every TCR beta chain was defined by the combination of its CDR3 amino acid sequence and its V-gene family, and reads without a unique V-gene family were dropped. A later analysis removed 592 highly shared, low-generation-probability nucleotide sequences to deal with suspected cross-contamination and a sequencing artifact. In a later analysis, a clonal expansion index was calculated for each public chain from normalized within-repertoire ranks of inferred template counts. A later analysis computed generation probabilities with a VDJ recombination model fitted to out-of-frame rearrangements, and checked the results against IGoR. Hypergeometric tests were used in a later analysis to score TCR-TCR, TCR-HLA and TCR-CMV co-occurrence, with a repertoire-size bias correction applied to the TCR pairs. In a later analysis, false discovery rates were estimated by permuting HLA or CMV assignments 20 times. In a later analysis, co-occurring TCRs were grouped with DBSCAN, and TCRdist sequence similarity was added when clustering was performed within HLA-allele-positive subsets. For co-occurrence clustering, repertoires with fewer than 30,000 or more than 120,000 public chains were excluded, along with roughly five repertoires with anomalous nucleotide sharing. The clones in this table, taken by TCRdb from immuneACCESS, are in-frame only. Not every clone is retained; where verified, under half of the shortfall comes from an unresolved V gene, and the cause of the rest is unknown. V, J and clone size were drawn from that table, and D and trimming were deduced from the DNA. Recorded for this sample are roughly 76,000 clones; less than 80% of them occurred a single time. Together, the top ten hold more than 2% of the sample.

The receptor was derived from a young man in good health and CMV-seronegative. The V and J segments used are TRBV4-2 and TRBJ1-2; a stretch of 12 junction bases matches TRBD1. Sequencing was performed on PBMCs. The DNA reads as follows: TGTGCCTCCTCGGTGCCCCCGGGACAGGGGGCGCAGGGCTACCCCTTC. Its protein is CASSVPPGQGAQGYPF.